The 14 T cell receptor beta chains listed next were all sequenced from one sample in a study of T cell responses to AZD1222 COVID-19 vaccine. Repertoires were generated with immunoSEQ multiplex PCR, while TCRdb's copy carries only in-frame clones and drops some. The table has more than 150,000 clones, 90% to 95% seen once. The specimen was peripheral blood, collected 28 days after the second AZD1222 dose. These receptors were collected from an adult who received the AZD1222 COVID-19 vaccine.

The chain combines TRBV9 with TRBJ1-2; D gene uncertain. The CDR3 totals 16 residues. Germline loops: CDR1 SGDLS, CDR2 YYNGEE. V lost 3 bases, J lost 8 bases, and 23 bases lay in between. DNA for the CDR3: TGTGCCAGCAGCGCTAGTAGTACCCCCAGCGGGGAAGGCTACACCTTC. Translating it yields CASSASSTPSGEGYTF.

A note on this clone: Mismatch with germline at one junction end may stem from a read error. This chain uses TRBV3-1 (or the pseudogene TRBV3-2) with TRBJ1-2; maybe TRBD1 (5 bases). The V gene's germline CDR1 is LGHDT and CDR2 YNNKEL (reference sequence). CDR3 size: 14 residues. CDR3 residues: CASRQGGGYYGYTF. The CDR3, as DNA: TGTGCCAGCAGGCAAGGTGGGGGGTATTATGGCTACACCTTC.

This chain uses TRBV7-8 with TRBJ1-1; the D is unclear. The V gene's germline CDR1 is SGHVS and CDR2 FQNEAQ. The V end lost 5 bases, the J end lost 1 base, and 5 bases lay between the germline ends. The CDR3 sequence is 12 residues long. CDR3: CASSPENTEAFF. Written as DNA, the CDR3 is TGTGCCAGCAGCCCAGAGAACACTGAAGCTTTCTTT. The full variable domain, its missing parts supplied by reference TRBV7-8 and TRBJ1-1, is GAGVSQSPRYKVAKRGQDVALRCDPISGHVSLFWYQQALGQGPEFLTYFQNEAQLDKSGLPSDRFFAERPEGSVSTLKIQRTQQEDSAVYLCASSPENTEAFFGQGTRLTVV.

V is TRBV5-1 and J is TRBJ2-1; tentative D call: TRBD2 (6 bases). Trimming removed 4 bases at V and 8 bases at J, with 16 bases between. This CDR3 region has 14 residues. Germline CDR1 is SGHRS and CDR2 is YFSETQ. The CDR3 protein is CASSPSRERYEQFF. CDR3 bases: TGCGCCAGCAGCCCTTCCCGGGAGAGGTATGAGCAGTTCTTC.

CDR3 DNA sequence: TGTGCCAGCAGCCGAAGTGGGGGCACAGATACGCAGTATTTT. Translated, it gives CASSRSGGTDTQYF. V is TRBV27 and J is TRBJ2-3; no clear D. The CDR3 spans 14 residues. Trimming removed 6 bases from V and 1 base from J, with 11 bases in between. The germline CDR1 and CDR2 sequences are MNHEY and SMNVEV (reference sequence).

The rearrangement uses TRBV19 and TRBJ2-5; 10 nucleotides agree with TRBD1. The CDR3 runs 15 residues. CDR1 is LNHDA and CDR2 is SQIVND in the germline V gene (reference sequence). J was trimmed by 2 bases and V by 4 bases; bases with no gene match: 4. CDR3 bases: TGTGCCAGTAGTAAGAGGACAGGGGGACAAGAGACCCAGTACTTC. It is translated as CASSKRTGGQETQYF.

The chain combines TRBV5-1 with TRBJ1-1; 8 bases are shared with TRBD1. Germline V gene sequence: CDR1 SGHRS, CDR2 YFSETQ. The CDR3 loop spans 15 amino acids. J lost 2 bases, V lost 4 bases, and 7 bases had no gene match. The CDR3 loop is CASSATGEFNTEAFF. The CDR3, as DNA: TGCGCCAGCAGCGCGACAGGGGAGTTTAACACTGAAGCTTTCTTT.

For this clone: The same CDR3 arises from other DNA sequences in this sample as well. The J gene is TRBJ1-2, the V gene TRBV6-1; D possibly corresponds to TRBD1 (5 bases). The CDR3 has 14 residues. Between the trimmed V and J ends, which lost 3 bases and 0 bases, there was a span of 8 bases. Germline-derived CDR1 and CDR2 are MNHNS and SASEGT. CDR3 bases: TGTGCCAGCAGTGAGGGGGGAACTAACTATGGCTACACCTTC. This codes for CASSEGGTNYGYTF.

The chain links TRBV5-4 to TRBJ2-1; 8 nucleotides line up with TRBD1. The CDR3 covers 13 residues. Germline-derived CDR1 and CDR2 are SGHNT and YYREEE (reference sequence). V shed 4 bases, J shed 7 bases, and the junction held 4 bases outside the gene matches. The CDR3 sequence is CASSRDRINEQFF. The DNA for the CDR3 is TGTGCCAGCAGCCGGGACAGGATTAATGAGCAGTTCTTC.

V gene TRBV24-1 combines with J gene TRBJ1-5, with 10 nucleotides matching TRBD1. Germline V gives CDR1 KGHDR, CDR2 SFDVKD. CDR3 length equals 16 residues. V shed 4 bases and J 5 bases; nucleotides not matched to a gene: 7. The CDR3 loop is CATSESGQGFHQPQHF. The CDR3 nucleotides are TGTGCCACCAGTGAATCGGGACAGGGGTTTCATCAGCCCCAGCATTTT.

V and J are TRBV27 and TRBJ1-2; 7 nucleotides line up with TRBD1. Germline CDR1 reads MNHEY; CDR2 reads SMNVEV (reference sequence). The V segment lost 4 bases and the J segment 3 bases; nucleotides outside the gene matches: 2. The CDR3 is 13 residues long. The CDR3 sequence is CASSSTGHYGYTF. DNA for the CDR3: TGTGCCAGCAGTTCGACAGGGCACTATGGCTACACCTTC.

The chain has TRBV15 and TRBJ1-4; 9 bases fit TRBD1. Germline V gene lookup returns CDR1 LNHNV and CDR2 YYDKDF (reference sequence). V lost 10 bases and J lost 6; bases outside the gene matches: 3. The CDR3 is 12 residues long. CDR3 in amino acids: CAINRGHEKLFF. CDR3 nucleotide sequence: TGTGCCATAAACAGGGGGCATGAAAAACTGTTTTTT. The complete variable domain, with remaining parts taken from reference TRBV15 and TRBJ1-4, reads DAMVIQNPRYQVTQFGKPVTLSCSQTLNHNVMYWYQQKSSQAPKLLFHYYDKDFNNEADTPDNFQSRRPNTSFCFLDIRSPGLGDTAMYLCAINRGHEKLFFGSGTQLSVL.

V and J are TRBV2 and TRBJ2-1; 13 bases fit TRBD2. The CDR3 contains 16 residues. Germline V gene sequence: CDR1 SNHLY, CDR2 FYNNEI. V was pared by 6 bases and J by 4 bases, with 6 bases of the junction left unmatched. The CDR3 reads CASSRTSGSGYNEQFF. CDR3 DNA: TGTGCCAGCAGCCGGACTAGCGGGAGCGGGTACAATGAGCAGTTCTTC.

The J gene is TRBJ2-3, the V gene TRBV29-1; no firm D call. Germline CDR1 and CDR2: SQVTM and ANQGSEA. V lost 7 bases and J 4 bases, leaving 9 bases between the germline ends. This CDR3 contains 11 residues. The DNA of the CDR3 is TGCAGCGCCCTAGAAGCAGATACGCAGTATTTT. Translating it yields CSALEADTQYF.